The 7 T cell receptor beta chains below come from one sample, sequenced in a study of cytomegalovirus exposure and HLA in healthy donors. PCR primers comprised 60 Vbeta and 13 Jbeta primers. Method: immunoSEQ multiplex PCR; TCRdb's copy keeps in-frame clones and lacks some. The data show roughly 98,000 clones, 77% seen once. The sequenced sample consisted of PBMCs. The receptors here all came from a female donor in good health and CMV-seronegative.

The chain links TRBV5-4 to TRBJ2-5; a weak D match, TRBD1 (5 bases). The V and J ends lost 2 bases and 3 bases respectively, with 14 bases between them. In germline, CDR1 is SGHNT, CDR2 YYREEE (reference sequence). There are 15 residues in the CDR3. The CDR3 loop is CASSLSKGSKETQYF. The CDR3 DNA reads as TGTGCCAGCAGCTTAAGCAAGGGGTCGAAAGAGACCCAGTACTTC.

This clone has a handful of counts. The V gene is TRBV10-3, the J gene TRBJ1-1, with TRBD1 identical over 7 bases. This CDR3 has 14 amino acids. Germline V gene sequence: CDR1 ENHRY, CDR2 SYGVKD. Germline trimming cut 7 bases from V and 1 base from J; bases unmatched to any gene: 6. This chain's CDR3 is CAINSQGSNTEAFF. In DNA form, the CDR3 reads TGTGCCATCAACTCACAGGGGTCGAACACTGAAGCTTTCTTT.

The chain employs TRBV14 and TRBJ2-5; unclear D gene. V lost 3 bases, J lost 5 bases, and 13 bases lay in between. The V gene's germline CDR1 is SGHDN and CDR2 FVKESK. The CDR3 contains 14 residues. The CDR3 loop is CASSHYSGFETQYF. As DNA, the CDR3 is TGTGCCAGCAGCCATTATTCGGGTTTTGAGACCCAGTACTTC.

The chain joins TRBV9 to TRBJ2-2, with D hard to call. Trimming removed 6 bases at V and 5 bases at J, with 11 bases between. The CDR3 covers 13 residues. Germline V gene data show CDR1 as SGDLS and CDR2 as YYNGEE. CDR3 DNA: TGTGCCAGCAACCCCACTCAAACCGGGGAGCTGTTTTTT. This sequence encodes CASNPTQTGELFF.

The chain links TRBV6-6 to TRBJ2-5; no firm D call. Germline V gene data show CDR1 as MNHNY and CDR2 as SVGAGI (reference sequence). The V end lost 2 bases, the J end lost 2 bases, and 9 bases lay between the germline ends. The CDR3 spans 14 residues. In DNA form, the CDR3 reads TGTGCCAGCAGTTACGTGACAAATCAAGAGACCCAGTACTTC. This sequence encodes CASSYVTNQETQYF.

The rearrangement links TRBV6-1 to TRBJ2-7; D may be TRBD1 (5 bases). Deletions cut 1 base from V and 1 base from J, with 14 bases between. CDR3 length: 16 residues. CDR1 is MNHNS, CDR2 SASEGT, per germline. CDR3 region: CASSEEGLAGSYEQYF. The CDR3, as DNA: TGTGCCAGCAGTGAAGAAGGTTTAGCAGGGTCCTACGAGCAGTACTTC.

V and J are TRBV10-3 and TRBJ2-1, with D possibly TRBD2 on 7 matching bases. The CDR3 runs to 15 residues. Germline CDR1 ENHRY, CDR2 SYGVKD. V was clipped by 11 bases and J by 3 bases, with 20 bases between them. The CDR3 loop reads CALTVGGGGYNEQFF. The CDR3 DNA follows: TGTGCCCTAACCGTGGGGGGGGGCGGCTACAATGAGCAGTTCTTC.